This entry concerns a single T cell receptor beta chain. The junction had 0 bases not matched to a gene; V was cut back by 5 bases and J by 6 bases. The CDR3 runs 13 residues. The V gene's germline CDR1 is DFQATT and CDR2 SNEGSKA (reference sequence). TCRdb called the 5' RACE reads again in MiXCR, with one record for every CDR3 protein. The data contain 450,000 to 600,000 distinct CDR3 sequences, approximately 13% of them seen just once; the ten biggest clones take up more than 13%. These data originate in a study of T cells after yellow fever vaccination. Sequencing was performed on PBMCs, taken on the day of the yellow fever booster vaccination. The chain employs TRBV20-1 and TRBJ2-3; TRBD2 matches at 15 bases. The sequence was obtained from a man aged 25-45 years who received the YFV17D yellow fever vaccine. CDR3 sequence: CSAGTSGRDTQYF. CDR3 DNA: TGCAGTGCTGGGACTAGCGGGAGGGATACGCAGTATTTT.